This T cell receptor (beta chain) was sequenced in a study of cytomegalovirus exposure and HLA in healthy donors. Background on the study: For the approximately 360 genotyped donors, around 76% fell within the Caucasian-associated ancestry cluster.

The CDR3 loop spans 17 amino acids. Germline CDR1 and CDR2: SEHNR and FQNEAQ (reference sequence). The germline V and J ends were trimmed by 5 bases and 2 bases, with 19 bases remaining between them. PCR amplification relied on 60 Vbeta primers (plus 13 Jbeta primers). Using immunoSEQ multiplex PCR, the repertoire was profiled, and TCRdb retains in-frame clones only, with some absent. The data show about 84,000 clones, around three fifths seen once. For this clone: Its specificity is unknown.

Findings of the study overall: Other equally common chains were less clonally expanded than HLA-associated TCR beta chains, a later analysis showed. No immune exposure information besides CMV serostatus was available. A later analysis found common viral pathogens apparently linked to several of the most significant clusters.

Sample: PBMCs. The receptor was derived from a woman between 40 and 55 years old in good health and CMV-seropositive. The V call is TRBV7-9, the J call TRBJ2-1; tentatively, D is TRBD1 (6 bases). CDR3 sequence: CASSLRGFQKAYNEQFF. The CDR3 bases are TGTGCCAGCAGCCTCAGGGGATTTCAAAAGGCCTACAATGAGCAGTTCTTC.